Given below is one TCR beta chain in context. The CDR3 loop spans 15 amino acids. Germline V gene sequence: CDR1 SGDLS, CDR2 YYNGEE. The germline V and J ends were trimmed by 2 bases and 4 bases, with 15 bases remaining between them. This entry comes from a study of blood T cell repertoires in COVID-19. Generated by immunoSEQ multiplex PCR, the TCRdb table keeps only in-frame clones and is missing some. Of around 200,000 clones listed, 80% are singletons. Sequencing was performed on peripheral blood. The TCR was taken from a human donor in a cohort sampled during active COVID-19. V is TRBV9 and J is TRBJ1-2; D is undetermined. CDR3 nucleotides: TGTGCCAGCAGCGTGTCCCTATTCCTATCCTATGGCTACACCTTC. Translation gives CASSVSLFLSYGYTF.